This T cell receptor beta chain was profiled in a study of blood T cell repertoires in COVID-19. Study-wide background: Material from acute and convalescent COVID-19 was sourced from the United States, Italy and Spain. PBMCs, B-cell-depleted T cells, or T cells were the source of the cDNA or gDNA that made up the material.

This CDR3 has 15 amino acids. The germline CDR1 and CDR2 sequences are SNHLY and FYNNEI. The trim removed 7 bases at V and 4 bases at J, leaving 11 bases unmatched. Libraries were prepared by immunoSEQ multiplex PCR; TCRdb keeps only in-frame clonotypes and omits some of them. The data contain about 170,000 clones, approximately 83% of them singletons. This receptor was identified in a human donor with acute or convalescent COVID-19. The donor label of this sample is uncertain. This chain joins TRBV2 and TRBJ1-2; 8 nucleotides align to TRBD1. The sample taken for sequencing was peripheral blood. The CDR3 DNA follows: TGTGCCAGCAACGAGGCAGGGGGCGGTATCTATGGCTACACCTTC. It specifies CASNEAGGGIYGYTF.